Below, 9 T cell receptor beta chains from the same sample are listed, as sequenced in a study of blood T cell repertoires in COVID-19. Only in-frame clones appear in the TCRdb table, and some are missing; sequencing was by immunoSEQ multiplex PCR. The sample shows about 200,000 clones, roughly 90% of them seen only once. Sequenced material: PBMCs or T cells enriched from blood (not recorded which). These receptors came from a woman in her late teens or twenties who had recovered from COVID-19.

This clone is a singleton in its sample. The gene calls are TRBV28 and TRBJ1-5, with D possibly TRBD1 on 5 matching bases. Germline CDR1 reads MDHEN; CDR2 reads SYDVKM. This CDR3 spans 17 amino acids. Between the trimmed V and J ends, which lost 1 base and 1 base, there was a span of 14 bases. The DNA of the CDR3 is TGTGCCAGCAGTTTATTGGCGGGGGGTAGGAGCAATCAGCCCCAGCATTTT. It yields the protein CASSLLAGGRSNQPQHF.

The chain combines TRBV9 with TRBJ2-7; D perhaps matches TRBD2 (5 bases). With 0 bases removed from V and 2 bases from J, the gap between germline ends came to 12 bases. Germline V lookup: CDR1 SGDLS, CDR2 YYNGEE. This CDR3 comprises 15 residues. CDR3 sequence (DNA): TGTGCCAGCAGCGTAGGAGGGAGTGGCACCTACGAGCAGTACTTC. Protein product: CASSVGGSGTYEQYF.

In DNA form, the CDR3 reads TGTGCCAGCAGCCCCGGACAGGGGCCTCAGCCCCAGCATTTT. Translation: CASSPGQGPQPQHF. The chain uses TRBV7-2 and TRBJ1-5, with TRBD1 matching 9 bases. Germline V lookup: CDR1 SGHTA, CDR2 FQGNSA. The V and J ends lost 5 bases and 6 bases, in that order; junction bases with no gene match: 5. This CDR3 spans 14 amino acids.

The chain employs TRBV6-5 and TRBJ1-6; TRBD1 agrees at 7 bases. Trimming cost V 7 bases and J 8 bases; bases outside gene matches: 5. Germline CDR1 MNHEY, CDR2 SVGAGI. CDR3 size: 13 residues. The CDR3 loop is CASTTGAYSPLHF. The CDR3 coding sequence is TGTGCCAGCACTACAGGGGCCTATTCACCCCTCCACTTT.

The chain has TRBV7-9 and TRBJ2-4; D is possibly TRBD2 (6 bases). Germline V lookup: CDR1 SEHNR, CDR2 FQNEAQ (reference sequence). The CDR3 runs to 14 residues. Trimming stripped 5 bases from V and 0 bases from J, with 8 bases between. CDR3 DNA sequence: TGTGCCAGCAGCGGGGGGATAGCCAAAAACATTCAGTACTTC. Protein product: CASSGGIAKNIQYF. Full variable domain (rest looked up from reference TRBV7-9 and TRBJ2-4): DTGVSQNPRHKITKRGQNVTFRCDPISEHNRLYWYRQTLGQGPEFLTYFQNEAQLEKSRLLSDRFSAERPKGSFSTLEIQRTEQGDSAMYLCASSGGIAKNIQYFGAGTRLSVL.

The chain links TRBV10-3 to TRBJ1-4, with 10 nucleotides matching TRBD1. The CDR3 is made up of 12 amino acids. V lost 10 bases and J lost 6; bases outside the gene matches: 2. Germline V gives CDR1 ENHRY, CDR2 SYGVKD. The CDR3 loop is CATGTGDEKLFF. The CDR3 nucleotides read TGTGCCACCGGGACAGGGGATGAAAAACTGTTTTTT.

The chain carries TRBV28 and TRBJ1-2; D might be TRBD1 (5 bases). This CDR3 spans 12 amino acids. Germline assignment: CDR1 MDHEN and CDR2 SYDVKM. Trimming took 5 bases from V and 3 from J, leaving 7 bases between them. The CDR3, as DNA: TGTGCCAGCAGTGAGACAGACTATGGCTACACCTTC. Amino acids: CASSETDYGYTF.

The chain uses TRBV28 and TRBJ1-5; a weak D match, TRBD1 (6 bases). Germline V gene lookup returns CDR1 MDHEN and CDR2 SYDVKM. The germline V and J ends were trimmed by 4 bases and 5 bases, with 15 bases remaining between them. The CDR3 totals 15 residues. The DNA of the CDR3 is TGTGCCAGCAGTTCGGGACACCGGCTCTATCAGCCCCAGCATTTT. It yields the protein CASSSGHRLYQPQHF.

The chain uses TRBV19 and TRBJ1-2; D is ambiguous. The V and J ends lost 3 bases and 4 bases respectively, with 12 bases between them. CDR3 length equals 14 residues. CDR1 is LNHDA and CDR2 is SQIVND in the germline V gene (reference sequence). Written as DNA, the CDR3 is TGTGCCAGTAGTATTCCGTGGCGGCCCTATGGCTACACCTTC. This encodes CASSIPWRPYGYTF.